Presented here are 30 T cell receptor beta chains from one specimen sequenced in a study of blood T cell repertoires in COVID-19. Measured with immunoSEQ multiplex PCR; TCRdb has only the in-frame clones, and not every one. Of about 250,000 clones in the sample, around 86% were seen once. Material: PBMCs or T cells enriched from blood (not recorded which). The receptors derive from a middle-aged man who had recovered from COVID-19.

This clone has more than one count but fewer than ten. V is TRBV4-3 and J is TRBJ1-2; D is ambiguous. This CDR3 is 15 amino acids long. V lost 0 bases, J lost 4 bases, and 12 bases lay in between. Germline CDR1 reads LGHNA; CDR2 reads YSLEER. The CDR3: CASSQEFSTVYGYTF. The CDR3 coding sequence is TGCGCCAGCAGCCAAGAATTTAGTACAGTCTATGGCTACACCTTC.

The chain couples TRBV15 to TRBJ2-7; maybe TRBD1 (5 bases). The V gene lost 0 bases and the J gene lost 2 bases, with 8 bases spanning the gap. CDR1 is LNHNV, CDR2 YYDKDF, per germline (reference sequence). This CDR3 spans 14 amino acids. The CDR3 loop is CATSRDIQAYEQYF. The CDR3 DNA reads TGTGCCACCAGCAGAGATATACAGGCCTACGAGCAGTACTTC.

The sample holds one count of this clone. Germline and junction disagree at one end, which may indicate a read error. The V gene is TRBV9, the J gene TRBJ2-7; perhaps TRBD1 as D (5 bases). Germline V gene data show CDR1 as SGDLS and CDR2 as YYNGEE. The CDR3 contains 13 residues. The CDR3 protein is CASSGREAGHRDF. DNA of the CDR3: TGTGCCAGCAGCGGAAGAGAAGCAGGGCACAGAGACTTC.

V is TRBV30 and J is TRBJ2-3; 7 bases are shared with TRBD1. Per the germline V gene, CDR1 is GTSNPN and CDR2 is SVGIG (reference sequence). V lost 3 bases, J lost 2 bases, and 5 bases stayed unmatched. The CDR3 has 14 residues. CDR3 protein: CAWSVGQITDTQYF. CDR3 sequence (DNA): TGTGCCTGGAGCGTGGGACAGATCACAGATACGCAGTATTTT.

The V gene is TRBV7-2, the J gene TRBJ2-2; 10 bases line up with TRBD2. With V trimmed by 7 bases and J by 3 bases, 5 bases remained unmatched. CDR3 length: 15 residues. Germline V gives CDR1 SGHTA, CDR2 FQGNSA. The CDR3 spells CASTSSGGYTGELFF. The CDR3 DNA is TGTGCCAGCACCTCTAGCGGGGGATACACCGGGGAGCTGTTTTTT.

The chain employs TRBV2 and TRBJ1-2; the D gene is possibly TRBD1 (5 bases). The CDR3 length is 16 residues. The germline V and J ends were trimmed by 6 bases and 5 bases, with 22 bases remaining between them. The germline gives CDR1 SNHLY, CDR2 FYNNEI. In DNA form, the CDR3 reads TGTGCCAGCAGCGCCTCCCAAGCCGCGGGGCCATATGGCTACACCTTC. Protein product: CASSASQAAGPYGYTF.

The CDR3 sequence: CASSILATHTDTQYF. The CDR3 nucleotides read TGTGCCAGTAGTATACTAGCGACACACACAGATACGCAGTATTTT. The chain combines TRBV19 with TRBJ2-3, with D maybe TRBD2 (6 bases). The V gene lost 2 bases and the J gene lost 2 bases, with 11 bases spanning the gap. Germline values: CDR1 LNHDA, CDR2 SQIVND (reference sequence). The CDR3 has 15 residues. Combining the CDR3 with reference TRBV19 and TRBJ2-3 gives the whole variable domain DGGITQSPKYLFRKEGQNVTLSCEQNLNHDAMYWYRQDPGQGLRLIYYSQIVNDFQKGDIAEGYSVSREKKESFPLTVTSAQKNPTAFYLCASSILATHTDTQYFGPGTRLTVL.

The chain employs TRBV5-4 and TRBJ2-3, with 9 bases aligning to TRBD2. The CDR3 covers 16 residues. Germline V gene data show CDR1 as SGHNT and CDR2 as YYREEE (reference sequence). The ends lost 0 bases at V and 4 bases at J; junction bases unmatched: 6. The CDR3 is CASSLGVAGAPDTQYF. The CDR3 DNA is TGTGCCAGCAGCTTGGGGGTAGCGGGGGCCCCAGATACGCAGTATTTT.

At least ten counts were recorded for this clone. This chain joins TRBV7-2 and TRBJ1-2; 7 bases map to TRBD1. CDR1 is SGHTA, CDR2 FQGNSA, per germline. The CDR3 totals 16 residues. With V trimmed by 6 bases and J by 2 bases, 12 bases remained unmatched. This CDR3 is CASSPSGTTGNYGYTF. Here the CDR3 DNA reads TGTGCCAGCAGTCCATCGGGAACGACAGGGAACTATGGCTACACCTTC.

This clone showed up just once. The chain uses TRBV3-1 (or the pseudogene TRBV3-2) and TRBJ1-6, with TRBD1 as a possible D gene (5 bases). The CDR3 sequence is 15 residues long. Per germline, CDR1 LGHDT and CDR2 YNNKEL (reference sequence). The V end lost 8 bases, the J end lost 8 bases, and 19 bases lay between the germline ends. Here the CDR3 reads CASEQSSGGDSPLHF. CDR3 nucleotides: TGTGCCAGCGAACAGAGCTCGGGGGGGGATTCACCCCTCCACTTT.

This clone came up a few times. This sequence joins TRBV30 and TRBJ2-1, with 15 bases that match TRBD2. V shed 8 bases, J shed 8 bases, and the junction held 10 bases outside the gene matches. The CDR3 runs 15 residues. CDR1 is GTSNPN and CDR2 is SVGIG in the germline V gene (reference sequence). This CDR3 is CALGLAGGPSYEQFF. The CDR3, as DNA: TGTGCCCTCGGACTAGCGGGAGGGCCGAGCTATGAGCAGTTCTTC.

The chain recombines TRBV28 with TRBJ2-3; TRBD2 matches at 8 bases. Germline V gene data show CDR1 as MDHEN and CDR2 as SYDVKM. The J segment lost 3 bases and the V segment lost 8 bases, leaving 10 bases of the junction unmatched. This CDR3 contains 15 residues. CDR3 protein: CASGGAGVGTDTQYF. CDR3 nucleotides: TGTGCCAGCGGTGGAGCGGGAGTGGGGACAGATACGCAGTATTTT.

This clone was observed once. The V call is TRBV5-4, the J call TRBJ1-3, with TRBD1 as a possible D gene (5 bases). V shed 2 bases and J shed 0 bases, with 12 bases lying between them. Per germline, CDR1 SGHNT and CDR2 YYREEE (reference sequence). The CDR3 sequence is 16 residues long. The CDR3 nucleotides are TGTGCCAGCAGCTTCTACCGACAGCACTCTGGAAACACCATATATTTT. It yields the protein CASSFYRQHSGNTIYF.

The chain couples TRBV6-4 to TRBJ2-3, with D tentatively TRBD2 (6 bases). In germline, CDR1 is MRHNA, CDR2 SNTAGT. Trimming removed 8 bases at V and 2 bases at J, with 14 bases between. This CDR3 spans 14 amino acids. CDR3 DNA sequence: TGTGCCAGCTCTCGGGGGACCCCCACAGATACGCAGTATTTT. Translation: CASSRGTPTDTQYF.

This clone was detected only a few times. This rearrangement joins TRBV5-1 to TRBJ1-3; weak D call: TRBD1 (5 bases). The CDR3 covers 15 residues. V was trimmed by 0 bases and J by 4 bases, leaving 11 bases between them. Germline V gives CDR1 SGHRS, CDR2 YFSETQ. Here the CDR3 reads CASSLEGDFGNTIYF. CDR3 in DNA: TGCGCCAGCAGCTTGGAAGGGGACTTCGGAAACACCATATATTTT.

The chain couples TRBV5-8 to TRBJ1-3; D ambiguous. The germline V gene encodes CDR1 SGHTS and CDR2 YDEGEE. The CDR3 covers 17 residues. Trimming pared 3 bases from V and 0 bases from J, leaving 16 bases between. The CDR3 nucleotides read TGTGCCAGCAGCTGGATGTATAGCGGCAGCTCTGGAAACACCATATATTTT. Its translation is CASSWMYSGSSGNTIYF.

This chain connects TRBV30 to TRBJ2-6; D is ambiguous. The CDR3 covers 12 residues. Trimming took 8 bases from V and 0 from J, leaving 5 bases between them. Germline V gene data show CDR1 as GTSNPN and CDR2 as SVGIG (reference sequence). The DNA for the CDR3 is TGTGCCGGAGACTCTGGGGCCAACGTCCTGACTTTC. It translates to CAGDSGANVLTF.

This CDR3 reads CASSVGTYGYTF. CDR3 sequence (DNA): TGTGCCAGCAGCGTAGGGACTTATGGCTACACCTTC. The V and J genes are TRBV7-9 and TRBJ1-2; possible D gene TRBD1, 5 bases. The V and J ends lost 5 bases and 5 bases respectively, with 9 bases between them. Germline CDR1 is SEHNR and CDR2 is FQNEAQ (reference sequence). This CDR3 spans 12 amino acids.

The gene calls are TRBV5-5 and TRBJ1-2, with TRBD1 matching over 7 bases. V shed 4 bases and J 9 bases; nucleotides not matched to a gene: 6. CDR1 SGHKS and CDR2 YYEKEE come from the germline V gene (reference sequence). The CDR3 length is 12 residues. The CDR3 protein is CASSIGQESYTF. The DNA for the CDR3 is TGTGCCAGCAGCATCGGACAGGAGAGCTACACCTTC.

This chain's CDR3 is CASSKRAGEFTDTQYF. CDR3 in DNA: TGTGCCAGCAGCAAAAGGGCAGGGGAGTTCACAGATACGCAGTATTTT. The genes are TRBV21-1 and TRBJ2-3; the tabulated D call, TRBD1, remains unverified against the DNA. TRBV21-1 is an annotated pseudogene. CDR3 size: 16 residues.

In its sample, this clone was seen a few times. The V gene is TRBV27, the J gene TRBJ2-2; maybe TRBD1 (5 bases). The V end lost 6 bases, the J end lost 7 bases, and 21 bases lay between the germline ends. This CDR3 has 16 amino acids. Germline assignment: CDR1 MNHEY and CDR2 SMNVEV (reference sequence). DNA for the CDR3: TGTGCCAGCAGAATCTGGGCGGCAGGGCAGAACGGGGAGCTGTTTTTT. Amino acid sequence: CASRIWAAGQNGELFF.

J is TRBJ2-5 and V is TRBV7-2, with TRBD2 matching 11 bases. V lost 5 bases to trimming and J lost 2 bases; unmatched junction nucleotides: 10. The CDR3 is 17 amino acids. Germline-derived CDR1 and CDR2 are SGHTA and FQGNSA. This chain's CDR3 is CASSPIAGGPIQETQYF. CDR3 sequence (DNA): TGTGCCAGCAGCCCAATAGCGGGGGGGCCGATTCAAGAGACCCAGTACTTC.

The genes are TRBV3-1 (or the pseudogene TRBV3-2) and TRBJ2-7; 7 positions agree with TRBD2. The V gene end was trimmed by 0 bases and the J gene end by 4 bases; junction bases not matched to a gene: 9. The CDR3 covers 16 residues. Germline CDR1 is LGHDT and CDR2 is YNNKEL (reference sequence). This chain's CDR3 is CASSQEPASGVYEQYF. DNA for the CDR3: TGTGCCAGCAGCCAAGAACCAGCTAGCGGCGTATACGAGCAGTACTTC.

The chain links TRBV9 to TRBJ2-7; 8 nucleotides line up with TRBD2. J lost 6 bases, V lost 6 bases, and 14 bases had no gene match. The germline V gene encodes CDR1 SGDLS and CDR2 YYNGEE. The CDR3 is 15 amino acids. CDR3 region: CASNREGTGSVEQYF. The CDR3 DNA sequence: TGTGCCAGCAATCGGGAGGGAACCGGGAGTGTCGAGCAGTACTTC. The whole variable domain, remainder taken from reference TRBV9 and TRBJ2-7, is DSGVTQTPKHLITATGQRVTLRCSPRSGDLSVYWYQQSLDQGLQFLIQYYNGEERAKGNILERFSAQQFPDLHSELNLSSLELGDSALYFCASNREGTGSVEQYFGPGTRLTVT.

This chain connects TRBV11-2 to TRBJ2-5; D gene ambiguous. Trimming stripped 4 bases from V and 7 bases from J, with 25 bases between. The CDR3 length is 17 residues. Germline CDR1 and CDR2: SGHAT and FQNNGV. CDR3 bases: TGTGCCAGCAGCTCCGAGACGTCCTATTCTGTAAGAGGGACCCAGTACTTC. Its protein product is CASSSETSYSVRGTQYF.

The chain employs TRBV7-9 and TRBJ1-1; D is unresolved. The CDR3 is 13 residues long. V lost 1 base and J lost 5, with 8 bases in between. Germline CDR1 reads SEHNR; CDR2 reads FQNEAQ (reference sequence). The CDR3: CASSLVTGTEAFF. CDR3 DNA: TGTGCCAGCAGCTTAGTAACCGGTACTGAAGCTTTCTTT.

The gene calls are TRBV7-9 and TRBJ1-2; TRBD1 might be the D (5 bases). This CDR3 contains 13 residues. The V end lost 1 base, the J end lost 8 bases, and 11 bases lay between the germline ends. Germline assignment: CDR1 SEHNR and CDR2 FQNEAQ (reference sequence). This CDR3 is CASSLGGTEGYTF. The CDR3 DNA follows: TGTGCCAGCAGCTTAGGAGGGACTGAAGGCTACACCTTC.

The chain has TRBV5-1 and TRBJ1-3; D is undetermined. Germline assignment: CDR1 SGHRS and CDR2 YFSETQ. The CDR3 length is 16 residues. V was shortened by 0 bases and J by 0 bases, with 10 bases between the two germline ends. DNA of the CDR3: TGCGCCAGCAGCTTGGCCGGAGAAAGCTCTGGAAACACCATATATTTT. Translating it yields CASSLAGESSGNTIYF.

The chain uses TRBV2 and TRBJ2-7; 8 positions match TRBD1. Germline values: CDR1 SNHLY, CDR2 FYNNEI. This CDR3 comprises 14 residues. Written as DNA, the CDR3 is TGTACCGGGACAGGTGAAGCGCTCTCCTACGAGCAGTACTTC. It codes for CTGTGEALSYEQYF. The variable domain in full, with the rest retrieved from reference TRBV2 and TRBJ2-7, is EPEVTQTPSHQVTQMGQEVILRCVPISNHLYFYWYRQILGQKVEFLVSFYNNEISEKSEIFDDQFSVERPDGSNFTLKIRSTKLEDSAMYFCTGTGEALSYEQYFGPGTRLTVT.

This chain uses TRBV19 with TRBJ2-7; a weak D match, TRBD1 (6 bases). The CDR3 consists of 15 residues. The ends were cut back, 7 bases at V and 2 bases at J, with 18 bases in the middle. From germline, CDR1 is LNHDA and CDR2 SQIVND (reference sequence). The CDR3 loop is CASTPGTGHTYEQYF. CDR3 DNA sequence: TGTGCCAGTACCCCAGGCACAGGGCACACCTACGAGCAGTACTTC.